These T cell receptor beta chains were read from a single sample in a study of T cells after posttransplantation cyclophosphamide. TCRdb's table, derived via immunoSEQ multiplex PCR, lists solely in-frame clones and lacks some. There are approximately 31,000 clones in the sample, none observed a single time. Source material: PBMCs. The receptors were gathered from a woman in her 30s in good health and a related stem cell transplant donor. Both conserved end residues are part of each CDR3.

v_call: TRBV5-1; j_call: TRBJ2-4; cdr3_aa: CASTTSPDLAKNIQYF
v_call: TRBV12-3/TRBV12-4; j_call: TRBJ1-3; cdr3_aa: CASSFRTGRLSGNTIYF
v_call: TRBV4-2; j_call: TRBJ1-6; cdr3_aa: CASSQEGQNNSPLHF
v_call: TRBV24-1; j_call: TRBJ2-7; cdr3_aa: CATSDPGQGLGEQYF
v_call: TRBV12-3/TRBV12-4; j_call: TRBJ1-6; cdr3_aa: CATRGDGRMFLPLHF
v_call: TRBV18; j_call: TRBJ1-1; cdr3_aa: CASSTSTGGYTEAFF
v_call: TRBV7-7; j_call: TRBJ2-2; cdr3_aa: CASSLLRTGELFF
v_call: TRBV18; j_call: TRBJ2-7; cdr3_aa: CASFSGGSLSYEQYF
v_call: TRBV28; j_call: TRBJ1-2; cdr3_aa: CASSSGQPLYGYTF
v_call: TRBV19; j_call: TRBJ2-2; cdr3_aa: CASSIIDRDTGELFF
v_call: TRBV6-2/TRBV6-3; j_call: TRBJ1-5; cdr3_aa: CASRVQGNQPQHF
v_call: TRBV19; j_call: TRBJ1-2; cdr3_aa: CASSIRQGGYTF
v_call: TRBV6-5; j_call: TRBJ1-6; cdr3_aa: CASSYSGYRVNSPLHF
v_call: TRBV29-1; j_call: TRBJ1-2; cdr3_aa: CSVEARDGYTF
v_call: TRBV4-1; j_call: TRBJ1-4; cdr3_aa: CASSQDGVRQGNEKLFF
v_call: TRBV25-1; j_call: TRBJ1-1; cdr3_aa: CASTPRRGTEAFF
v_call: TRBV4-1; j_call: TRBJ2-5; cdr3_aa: CASSQGGTDQETQYF
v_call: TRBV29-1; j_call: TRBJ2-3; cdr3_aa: CSAEGGVGSTDTQYF
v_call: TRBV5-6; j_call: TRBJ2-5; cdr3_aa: CASSPPGSVEETQYF
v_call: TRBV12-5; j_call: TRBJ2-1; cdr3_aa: CASQAGGYNEQFF
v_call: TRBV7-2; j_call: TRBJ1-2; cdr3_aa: CASSFGQNYGYTF
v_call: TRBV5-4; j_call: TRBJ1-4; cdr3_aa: CASSLAGNGKLFF
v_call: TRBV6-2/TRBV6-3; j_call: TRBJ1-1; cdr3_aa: CASTGPEGLNTEAFF
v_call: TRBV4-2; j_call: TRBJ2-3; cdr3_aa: CASTRGGATDTQYF
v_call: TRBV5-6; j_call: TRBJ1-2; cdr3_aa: CASGSQGAFGYTF
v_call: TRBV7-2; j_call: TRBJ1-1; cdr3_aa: CASSLLGVNTEAFF
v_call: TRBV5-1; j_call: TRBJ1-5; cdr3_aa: CASSLGTGEDQPQHF
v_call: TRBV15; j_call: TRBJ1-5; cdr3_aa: CATSPGLSNQPQHF
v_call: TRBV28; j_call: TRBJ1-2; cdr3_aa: CASRETGFYGYTF
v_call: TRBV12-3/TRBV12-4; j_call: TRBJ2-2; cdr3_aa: CASSSTGGEIGGELFF
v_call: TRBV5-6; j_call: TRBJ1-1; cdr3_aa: CASSYGQIEAFF
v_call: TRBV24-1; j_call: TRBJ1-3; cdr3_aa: CATSDLMGQGFGNTIYF
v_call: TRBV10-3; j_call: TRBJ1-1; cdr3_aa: CAISDLGQGNTEAFF
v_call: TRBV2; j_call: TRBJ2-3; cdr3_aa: CASSPWAGGRDTQYF
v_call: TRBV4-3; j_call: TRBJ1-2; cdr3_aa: CASSQEVRQGGGYGYTF
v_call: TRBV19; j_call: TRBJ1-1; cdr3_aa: CASSQQGRTEAFF
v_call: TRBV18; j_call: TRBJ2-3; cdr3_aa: CASSPTFTSTDTQYF
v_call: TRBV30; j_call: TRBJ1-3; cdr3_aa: CARDRRQSSGNTIYF
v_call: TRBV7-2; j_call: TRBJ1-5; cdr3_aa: CASSFQWSNQPQHF
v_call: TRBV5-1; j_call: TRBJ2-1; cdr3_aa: CASSYNSNNEQFF
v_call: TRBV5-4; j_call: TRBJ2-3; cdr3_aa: CASSTDRAADTQYF
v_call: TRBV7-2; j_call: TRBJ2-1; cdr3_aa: CASSPGQGARNEQFF
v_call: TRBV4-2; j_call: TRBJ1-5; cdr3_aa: CASSQDLGQAFSPLHF
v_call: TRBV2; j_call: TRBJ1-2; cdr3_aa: CASSVKQGSFYGYTF
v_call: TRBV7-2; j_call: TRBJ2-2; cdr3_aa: CASSPGQGTGELFF
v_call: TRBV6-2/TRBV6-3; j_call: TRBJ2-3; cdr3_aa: CASNRDRYTDTQYF
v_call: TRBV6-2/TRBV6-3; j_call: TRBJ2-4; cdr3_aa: CASSPQGPKNIQYF
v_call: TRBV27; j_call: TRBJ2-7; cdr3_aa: CASRMGPGQGFEQYF
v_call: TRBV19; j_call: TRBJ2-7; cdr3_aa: CASSSSAGQYF
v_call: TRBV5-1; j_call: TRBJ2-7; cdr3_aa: CASSLRTGEQYF
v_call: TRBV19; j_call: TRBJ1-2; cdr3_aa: CASSTTTARTF
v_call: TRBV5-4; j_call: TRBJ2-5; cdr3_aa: CASSSQQGQETQYF
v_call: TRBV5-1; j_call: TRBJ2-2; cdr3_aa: CASSLGRDTINTGELFF